This TCR beta chain was observed in a study of T-cell reconstitution after alpha-beta-depleted transplantation in children. In its sample, this clonotype was seen a few times. The library targeted TCRbeta and was prepared with unique molecular identifiers. TCRdb reprocessed the PCR reads with MiXCR, giving one entry per CDR3 protein. The data show 500,000 to 600,000 distinct CDR3 sequences, roughly 27% seen once. The clonotype was recovered from a boy younger than two with Wiskott-Aldrich syndrome, due to receive a stem cell transplant. The source was PBMCs, collected before TCRalphabeta/CD19-depleted stem cell transplant.

This chain's CDR3 is CSASEGHTEAFF. The CDR3 bases are TGCAGCGCCTCGGAGGGTCACACTGAAGCTTTCTTT. The chain employs TRBV29-1 and TRBJ1-1; D unclear. The CDR3 length is 12 residues. CDR1 SQVTM and CDR2 ANQGSEA come from the germline V gene. The ends were cut back, 7 bases at V and 3 bases at J, with 12 bases in the middle.